These 9 T cell receptor beta chains were sequenced from one sample in a study of response to subunit inactivated influenza vaccine. From the RT-PCR reads, TCRdb called clonotypes with MiXCR, one entry per CDR3 protein. The sample holds under 750,000 distinct CDR3 sequences, about an eighth seen once. Sample: PBMCs from blood, taken on the day of vaccination. All receptors come from a man aged 45-65 years who received an inactivated influenza vaccine.

This clonotype showed up just a few times. The chain has TRBV4-1 and TRBJ2-6; either TRBD1 or TRBD2 may fit D (5 bases each). CDR1 is MGHRA, CDR2 YSYEKL, per germline. The V end lost 1 base, the J end lost 0 bases, and 16 bases lay between the germline ends. This CDR3 is 19 amino acids long. Here the CDR3 DNA reads TGCGCCAGCAGCCAAGTCCGGGACGTGTACAACTCTGGGGCCAACGTCCTGACTTTC. It specifies CASSQVRDVYNSGANVLTF.

In this sample, this clonotype turned up a few times. This chain uses TRBV27 with TRBJ1-1, with D uncertain. Germline assignment: CDR1 MNHEY and CDR2 SMNVEV (reference sequence). This CDR3 is built from 16 residues. Between the trimmed V and J ends, which lost 3 bases and 2 bases, there was a span of 16 bases. The chain's CDR3 is CASSFLGLEGNTEAFF. The CDR3 DNA is TGTGCCAGCAGTTTTCTCGGTTTGGAGGGCAACACTGAAGCTTTCTTT.

Only a few counts were recorded for this clonotype. The chain is built from TRBV5-1 and TRBJ2-5, with 15 bases identical to TRBD2. CDR3 length equals 17 residues. J lost 2 bases, V lost 0 bases, and 2 bases had no gene match. Germline loops: CDR1 SGHRS, CDR2 YFSETQ. The CDR3 is CASSLDGTSGGQETQYF. The CDR3 nucleotides are TGCGCCAGCAGCTTGGACGGGACTAGCGGGGGGCAAGAGACCCAGTACTTC.

The rearrangement uses TRBV7-2 and TRBJ1-3, with D perhaps matching TRBD1 (5 bases). V was clipped by 4 bases and J by 3 bases, with 10 bases between them. The CDR3 covers 14 residues. Germline CDR1 and CDR2: SGHTA and FQGNSA. The chain's CDR3 is CASSSRDGGNTIYF. The CDR3 DNA sequence: TGTGCCAGCAGCTCCCGGGACGGTGGAAACACCATATATTTT.

This sequence joins TRBV5-1 and TRBJ2-1; TRBD2 is a possible D gene (6 bases). Deletions cut 1 base from V and 10 bases from J, with 9 bases between. The V gene's germline CDR1 is SGHRS and CDR2 YFSETQ. This CDR3 comprises 12 residues. CDR3 loop: CASSLNSGEQFF. The DNA for the CDR3 is TGCGCCAGCAGCTTGAATAGCGGCGAGCAGTTCTTC.

The V and J genes are TRBV5-1 and TRBJ2-5; possibly TRBD1 for D (6 bases). CDR3 size: 17 residues. Germline CDR1 is SGHRS and CDR2 is YFSETQ. Trimming shortened V by 0 bases and J by 5 bases, and 20 bases separated the two germline ends. CDR3 in amino acids: CASSLEPGTPVIETQYF. The CDR3, as DNA: TGCGCCAGCAGCTTGGAGCCCGGGACACCCGTAATTGAGACCCAGTACTTC.

This clonotype was counted between two and nine times. The chain has TRBV6-1 and TRBJ2-5; 12 positions match TRBD2. The CDR3 contains 16 residues. With V trimmed by 5 bases and J by 5 bases, 9 bases remained unmatched. The V gene's germline CDR1 is MNHNS and CDR2 SASEGT. In nucleotides, the CDR3 is TGTGCCAGCAGTCCAGGACGACTAGCGGGGGAGGAGACCCAGTACTTC. Its translation: CASSPGRLAGEETQYF.

The J gene is TRBJ2-5, the V gene TRBV29-1; TRBD1 matches at 7 bases. This CDR3 has 13 residues. Germline CDR1 is SQVTM and CDR2 is ANQGSEA. V was pared by 6 bases and J by 1 base, with 5 bases of the junction left unmatched. The chain's CDR3 is CSVRDSPQETQYF. CDR3 bases: TGCAGCGTCCGGGACAGCCCCCAAGAGACCCAGTACTTC.

This clonotype showed up just a few times. This chain uses TRBV12-3 or TRBV12-4 with TRBJ2-7; possibly TRBD1 or TRBD2 for D (5 bases each). V lost 4 bases, J lost 5 bases, and 21 bases lay in between. CDR3 length equals 16 residues. Here the CDR3 reads CASSSHVGWDANEQYF. The CDR3 nucleotides are TGTGCCAGCAGTTCCCACGTCGGATGGGACGCCAACGAGCAGTACTTC.